The next 28 T cell receptor beta chains were all read from a single sample in a study of cytomegalovirus exposure and HLA in healthy donors. Some clones are missing from TCRdb's copy, which holds only in-frame ones; the method was immunoSEQ multiplex PCR. The sample lists about 130,000 clones, approximately 89% seen once, with about 10% in the top ten. Sequencing used PBMCs. These receptors all come from a woman aged 18-35 years in good health and CMV-seropositive.

The chain couples TRBV11-2 to TRBJ1-2; 11 bases map to TRBD1. The V gene end was trimmed by 4 bases and the J gene end by 3 bases; junction bases not matched to a gene: 10. Germline V gene sequence: CDR1 SGHAT, CDR2 FQNNGV. CDR3 size: 17 residues. CDR3 sequence (DNA): TGTGCCAGCAGCTCAATCCCACGGGACAGGGGGTACTATGGCTACACCTTC. This translates into CASSSIPRDRGYYGYTF.

The chain combines TRBV2 with TRBJ2-4, with 7 bases identical to TRBD2. This CDR3 is built from 17 residues. Germline CDR1 reads SNHLY; CDR2 reads FYNNEI. V lost 0 bases, J lost 3 bases, and 8 bases stayed unmatched. This CDR3 is CASSEAGWGRDKNIQYF. The CDR3 DNA is TGTGCCAGCAGTGAAGCGGGCTGGGGGAGGGACAAAAACATTCAGTACTTC.

The chain recombines TRBV7-8 with TRBJ1-3; TRBD1 aligns across 8 bases. The CDR3 covers 15 residues. Germline values: CDR1 SGHVS, CDR2 FQNEAQ. The trim removed 2 bases at V and 2 bases at J, leaving 2 bases unmatched. The CDR3 sequence: CASSLQGAPGNTIYF. The CDR3 DNA follows: TGTGCCAGCAGCTTACAGGGGGCGCCTGGAAACACCATATATTTT.

The chain links TRBV9 to TRBJ1-2; D gene uncertain. The CDR3 runs to 13 residues. The ends were cut back, 1 base at V and 2 bases at J, with 6 bases in the middle. Looked up from germline, CDR1 is SGDLS and CDR2 is YYNGEE. Here the CDR3 DNA reads TGTGCCAGCAGCGTATATAGCAACTATGGCTACACCTTC. This sequence encodes CASSVYSNYGYTF.

J is TRBJ1-1 and V is TRBV28; D is unresolved. V lost 4 bases, J lost 7 bases, and 10 bases lay in between. Germline values: CDR1 MDHEN, CDR2 SYDVKM. This CDR3 comprises 12 residues. CDR3 residues: CASSSARYEAFF. In nucleotides, the CDR3 is TGTGCCAGCAGTTCCGCCCGGTATGAAGCTTTCTTT.

The chain's CDR3 is CASSLNTGGHTEAFF. DNA for the CDR3: TGTGCCAGCAGTTTGAATACAGGGGGCCACACTGAAGCTTTCTTT. This sequence joins TRBV27 and TRBJ1-1; 9 bases align to TRBD1. This CDR3 has 15 residues. From germline, CDR1 is MNHEY and CDR2 SMNVEV (reference sequence). Trimming cost V 3 bases and J 3 bases; bases outside gene matches: 5.

This clone was seen just once. CDR3 DNA sequence: TGCAGTGCTCATCCCTATGGCTACACCTTC. It translates to CSAHPYGYTF. The J gene is TRBJ1-2, the V gene TRBV20-1, with unresolved D. Per the germline V gene, CDR1 is DFQATT and CDR2 is SNEGSKA (reference sequence). The CDR3 is made up of 10 amino acids. The V end was cut by 5 bases, the J end by 4 bases, with 5 bases between.

V and J are TRBV11-2 and TRBJ2-7, with 8 bases lining up with TRBD1. Germline CDR1 and CDR2: SGHAT and FQNNGV. V lost 5 bases and J lost 6; bases outside the gene matches: 9. The CDR3 runs 14 residues. The DNA for the CDR3 is TGTGCCAGCAGCACCTTAAGGACAGGGCCCGAGCAGTACTTC. It codes for CASSTLRTGPEQYF.

The rearrangement joins TRBV7-2 to TRBJ2-1; D might be TRBD1 (7 bases). V was pared by 0 bases and J by 7 bases, with 19 bases between. CDR1 is SGHTA and CDR2 is FQGNSA in the germline V gene. The CDR3 sequence is 17 residues long. CDR3 coding DNA: TGTGCCAGCAGCTTAGCCTCACTTCGACAGGGAGGAAATGAGCAGTTCTTC. It encodes CASSLASLRQGGNEQFF. The full variable domain, with the rest looked up from reference TRBV7-2 and TRBJ2-1, is GAGVSQSPSNKVTEKGKDVELRCDPISGHTALYWYRQSLGQGLEFLIYFQGNSAPDKSGLPSDRFSAERTGGSVSTLTIQRTQQEDSAVYLCASSLASLRQGGNEQFFGPGTRLTVL.

The V gene is TRBV5-1, the J gene TRBJ2-3; tentatively, D is TRBD2 (6 bases). The CDR3 runs 14 residues. V shed 0 bases and J shed 3 bases, with 8 bases lying between them. Germline CDR1 reads SGHRS; CDR2 reads YFSETQ. CDR3 sequence (DNA): TGCGCCAGCAGCTTGGGCGGGGAGACAGATACGCAGTATTTT. This sequence encodes CASSLGGETDTQYF.

This chain uses TRBV2 with TRBJ2-1; 10 bases are a match to TRBD2. In germline, CDR1 is SNHLY, CDR2 FYNNEI. This CDR3 has 12 amino acids. CDR3 region: CYGTSAYNEQFF. The CDR3 DNA reads as TGTTACGGGACTAGCGCCTACAATGAGCAGTTCTTC. The full variable domain, in which reference TRBV2 and TRBJ2-1 provide the parts outside the CDR3, is EPEVTQTPSHQVTQMGQEVILRCVPISNHLYFYWYRQILGQKVEFLVSFYNNEISEKSEIFDDQFSVERPDGSNFTLKIRSTKLEDSAMYFCYGTSAYNEQFFGPGTRLTVL.

The V call is TRBV6-5, the J call TRBJ2-1; D gene unclear. There are 13 residues in the CDR3. Per germline, CDR1 MNHEY and CDR2 SVGAGI. The V end was cut by 6 bases, the J end by 9 bases, with 15 bases between. In DNA, the CDR3 is TGTGCCAGCAGATCCATGTCGCGTGGTGAGCAGTTCTTC. Protein: CASRSMSRGEQFF.

This sequence joins TRBV2 and TRBJ1-5, with D hard to call. V gave up 8 bases and J gave up 0 bases, with 11 bases separating them. Germline V lookup: CDR1 SNHLY, CDR2 FYNNEI. This CDR3 has 14 residues. DNA of the CDR3: TGTGCCAGCCTAGGAGGGAATAGCAATCAGCCCCAGCATTTT. It yields the protein CASLGGNSNQPQHF.

V and J are TRBV10-2 and TRBJ2-7, with 14 bases lining up with TRBD2. The CDR3 spans 16 residues. The germline gives CDR1 WSHSY, CDR2 SAAADI. V shed 2 bases and J 2 bases; nucleotides not matched to a gene: 2. The CDR3 sequence is CASSEGLAGGPYEQYF. The CDR3 nucleotides read TGCGCCAGCAGTGAGGGACTAGCGGGGGGTCCCTACGAGCAGTACTTC.

V is TRBV2 and J is TRBJ2-1; D is possibly TRBD1 (6 bases). The germline CDR1 and CDR2 sequences are SNHLY and FYNNEI. The CDR3 is 10 residues long. V shed 8 bases and J shed 9 bases, with 8 bases lying between them. This chain's CDR3 is CASRGGEQFF. The CDR3 nucleotides read TGTGCCAGCCGAGGGGGTGAGCAGTTCTTC. The full variable domain, its missing parts supplied by reference TRBV2 and TRBJ2-1, is EPEVTQTPSHQVTQMGQEVILRCVPISNHLYFYWYRQILGQKVEFLVSFYNNEISEKSEIFDDQFSVERPDGSNFTLKIRSTKLEDSAMYFCASRGGEQFFGPGTRLTVL.

This chain joins TRBV30 and TRBJ2-2, with D perhaps matching TRBD2 (6 bases). Per germline, CDR1 GTSNPN and CDR2 SVGIG (reference sequence). The CDR3 length is 16 residues. Trimming stripped 0 bases from V and 4 bases from J, with 15 bases between. The DNA for the CDR3 is TGTGCCTGGAGTGTAGGAGGGTCAGCGGGCACCGGGGAGCTGTTTTTT. This gives the protein CAWSVGGSAGTGELFF.

The CDR3 here is CASSLGGRQTQYF. The CDR3, as DNA: TGTGCCAGCAGCTTAGGGGGGAGGCAGACCCAGTACTTC. The V gene is TRBV11-2, the J gene TRBJ2-5; a weak D match, TRBD2 (6 bases). V shed 1 base and J shed 6 bases, with 9 bases lying between them. Looked up from germline, CDR1 is SGHAT and CDR2 is FQNNGV. This CDR3 is built from 13 residues.

Details on this clone: In the same sample, other DNA sequences code for this CDR3. The rearrangement joins TRBV27 to TRBJ1-2, with 8 bases fitting TRBD1. The CDR3 has 13 amino acids. Losses at the gene ends were 2 bases for V and 5 bases for J; bases not matched to a gene: 1. The germline gives CDR1 MNHEY, CDR2 SMNVEV (reference sequence). The CDR3 coding sequence is TGTGCCAGCAGTTTAGGGACAGGATATGGCTACACCTTC. It codes for CASSLGTGYGYTF.

This rearrangement joins TRBV29-1 to TRBJ2-3; TRBD2 aligns across 12 bases. CDR3 length: 13 residues. V was clipped by 5 bases and J by 14 bases; unmatched bases: 11. Germline V gene lookup returns CDR1 SQVTM and CDR2 ANQGSEA. The CDR3 here is CSVQTRLAGEVYF. CDR3 bases: TGCAGCGTTCAGACAAGACTAGCGGGGGAAGTGTATTTT.

This sequence joins TRBV5-1 and TRBJ2-5, with 10 positions matching TRBD2. Trimming at V came to 1 base and at J to 5 bases, leaving 8 bases not matched to a gene. CDR1 and CDR2 (germline): SGHRS, YFSETQ. The CDR3 is 16 amino acids. CDR3 sequence (DNA): TGCGCCAGCAGCTTGAATCCTAGCGGGGGTGGGGAGACCCAGTACTTC. It encodes CASSLNPSGGGETQYF.

V and J are TRBV6-5 and TRBJ2-3, with 10 bases fitting TRBD2. After removal of 3 bases from V and 7 bases from J, the junction contained 10 bases not matched to a gene. Germline CDR1 and CDR2: MNHEY and SVGAGI. CDR3 length: 16 residues. CDR3 nucleotide sequence: TGTGCCAGCAGTTATCGCCGAGCGGGGGGGTTATATACGCAGTATTTT. Translating it yields CASSYRRAGGLYTQYF.

About this clone itself: The sample carries other DNA sequences with the same CDR3. The chain is built from TRBV5-4 and TRBJ2-1, with 8 positions matching TRBD2. Germline trimming cut 0 bases from V and 4 bases from J; bases unmatched to any gene: 3. CDR1 SGHNT and CDR2 YYREEE come from the germline V gene (reference sequence). The CDR3 length is 15 residues. DNA of the CDR3: TGTGCCAGCAGCTTGGCGGGGGGGGCATACAATGAGCAGTTCTTC. Translated: CASSLAGGAYNEQFF.

The CDR3 DNA sequence: TGTGCCTGGAGTGTACGGGCTGAAGCTTTCTTT. Amino acids: CAWSVRAEAFF. This chain uses TRBV30 with TRBJ1-1; unclear D gene. The CDR3 totals 11 residues. The V gene lost 0 bases and the J gene lost 6 bases, with 5 bases spanning the gap. The germline gives CDR1 GTSNPN, CDR2 SVGIG (reference sequence). The entire variable domain, with the rest obtained from reference TRBV30 and TRBJ1-1, is as follows: SQTIHQWPATLVQPVGSPLSLECTVEGTSNPNLYWYRQAAGRGLQLLFYSVGIGQISSEVPQNLSASRPQDRQFILSSKKLLLSDSGFYLCAWSVRAEAFFGQGTRLTVV.

This clone was seen a handful of times. The chain couples TRBV2 to TRBJ1-2; no definite D call. The germline CDR1 and CDR2 sequences are SNHLY and FYNNEI. The CDR3 totals 12 residues. Deletions cut 6 bases from V and 4 bases from J, with 9 bases between. For the CDR3, the DNA is TGTGCCAGCAGGAGAATGGTCTATGGCTACACCTTC. Its translation is CASRRMVYGYTF. Full variable domain (outside the CDR3, taken from reference TRBV2 and TRBJ1-2): EPEVTQTPSHQVTQMGQEVILRCVPISNHLYFYWYRQILGQKVEFLVSFYNNEISEKSEIFDDQFSVERPDGSNFTLKIRSTKLEDSAMYFCASRRMVYGYTFGSGTRLTVV.

The chain links TRBV11-2 to TRBJ2-7; TRBD2 agrees at 7 bases. Germline V gene data show CDR1 as SGHAT and CDR2 as FQNNGV. The junction had 11 bases not matched to a gene; V was cut back by 6 bases and J by 3 bases. The CDR3 loop spans 15 amino acids. The CDR3 DNA follows: TGTGCCAGCAGTGACGCCGGGGGGATCGGCTACGAGCAGTACTTC. It translates to CASSDAGGIGYEQYF.

The gene calls are TRBV2 and TRBJ2-7, with D hard to call. The V gene's germline CDR1 is SNHLY and CDR2 FYNNEI. The V and J ends lost 2 bases and 4 bases respectively, with 6 bases between them. This CDR3 is built from 12 residues. The chain's CDR3 is CASSEFVYEQYF. The CDR3 region has the DNA TGTGCCAGCAGTGAATTCGTATACGAGCAGTACTTC. Together with reference TRBV2 and TRBJ2-7, the CDR3 gives the full variable domain: EPEVTQTPSHQVTQMGQEVILRCVPISNHLYFYWYRQILGQKVEFLVSFYNNEISEKSEIFDDQFSVERPDGSNFTLKIRSTKLEDSAMYFCASSEFVYEQYFGPGTRLTVT.

Concerning this clone itself: The junction departs from germline at one end; a sequencing error may be responsible. The chain employs TRBV16 and TRBJ1-5; D is unclear. CDR3 length: 15 residues. Germline CDR1 reads KGHSY; CDR2 reads FQNENV. CDR3 DNA: TGTGCCAGCAGCCAATCGGGTTCAGGCAACCAGCCCCAGCATTTT. It yields the protein CASSQSGSGNQPQHF.

This clone has a handful of counts. CDR3 residues: CASSPSRHGYTF. CDR3 nucleotides: TGTGCCAGCAGTCCCTCGAGGCATGGCTACACCTTC. This chain uses TRBV6-1 with TRBJ1-2, with D uncertain. V was shortened by 5 bases and J by 6 bases, with 10 bases between the two germline ends. Germline V gene lookup returns CDR1 MNHNS and CDR2 SASEGT. The CDR3 extends over 12 amino acids.